This T cell receptor beta chain is from a study of cytomegalovirus exposure and HLA in healthy donors. Study results and caveats: With later analysis, a missense DCLRE1C variant became linked to TCR beta V- and J-gene trimming. HLA alleles were associated with 15,000 to 20,000 TCR beta sequences in a later analysis at 0.05 false discovery rate. Among TCR beta chains, those listed as cytomegalovirus-associated numbered some 170.

Germline V lookup: CDR1 SGHTA, CDR2 FQGNSA. The CDR3 has 14 residues. Trimming shortened V by 5 bases and J by 0 bases, and 11 bases separated the two germline ends. With regard to this clone: The antigen is undetermined.

Both 60 Vbeta primers and 13 Jbeta primers went into the PCR. Original processing notes: Later analysis identified 65 million to 80 million unique TCR beta chains, approximately 10 million shared. Here immunoSEQ multiplex PCR was the method, and the copy in TCRdb shows in-frame clones only, minus some. The V and J calls and clone size were taken over from that table, and D and trimming were inferred from the DNA. The repertoire holds some 100,000 clones, with 65% to 75% as singletons. Sequencing was carried out using PBMCs. V and J are TRBV7-2 and TRBJ2-7; D unresolved. This clonotype was sampled from a woman aged 50 to 60 in good health and CMV-seropositive. CDR3 DNA sequence: TGTGCCAGCAGCCCTCGGAGAGGCTCCTACGAGCAGTACTTC. Translating it yields CASSPRRGSYEQYF.